This TCR beta chain was recorded in a study of T cells in localized non-small cell lung cancer. Profiled with immunoSEQ multiplex PCR; TCRdb holds only in-frame clones, not every one. The sample yields 30,000 to 45,000 clones, about 83% seen once. With 6 bases clipped from V and 5 bases from J, the junction kept 1 base outside the gene matches. This CDR3 is built from 12 residues. The V gene's germline CDR1 is MNHNY and CDR2 SVGAGI (reference sequence). As regards this clone: Its antigen is currently unknown.

Study-wide findings and caveats: Exceeding tumor, uninvolved adjacent lung had the highest T cell clonality. Out of the top 100 tumor clones, a median around 57 were seen in adjacent lung.

This sequence joins TRBV6-6 and TRBJ1-2; the match to TRBD1 covers 9 bases. Specimen: peripheral blood, collected before any cancer treatment. This TCR derives from a woman aged 35-75 years with stage I lung adenocarcinoma. For the CDR3, the DNA is TGTGCCAGCAGGGGACAGGGATATGGCTACACCTTC. This codes for CASRGQGYGYTF.